The source of this T cell receptor (beta chain) is a study of type 1 and type 2 diabetes patients (dated by TCRdb to about 2016). Looking at the study overall: Roughly ten type 1 diabetes patients, a few type 2 diabetes patients and about 6 nondiabetic controls, all recruited in China, made up the cohort. Throughout the study, CD4 or CD8 MicroBeads on MACS columns were used to positively select CD4+ and CD8+ T cells from PBMCs. A total of 15 million to 20 million paired-end reads were generated across the whole study. TCRbeta repertoires were profiled by high-throughput sequencing in the study to compare type 1 diabetes, type 2 diabetes and nondiabetic individuals. For the type 1 diabetes patients, the type 2 diabetes patients acted as a disease comparison group. When roughly 19-cycle amplification was compared with roughly 24-cycle amplification, V gene usage looked similar, suggesting that primer efficiencies were similar and PCR bias was random. The TCRbeta libraries underwent paired-end sequencing on Illumina HiSeq 2000 or MiSeq instruments. Points the paper makes about the study in general: Only a limited number of T2D and control samples were sequenced, so some T1D-only HECs might also appear in more T2D or control samples. Type 2 diabetes patients had few highly-expanded CD4+ clones, median one, accounting for a median roughly 3.7% of reads. The study groups were not matched for age and gender, which could possibly have biased interpretation. V and J gene usage patterns of type 2 diabetes and control samples were highly correlated, averaging roughly 0.97 between samples. Type 2 diabetes repertoires showed high diversity, significantly greater than type 1 diabetes repertoires in both CD4+ and CD8+ T cells.

Data came from an Illumina MiSeq. For TCRbeta CDR3 amplification, the template was genomic DNA taken from the sorted T cell subsets. The TCRbeta CDR3 region was amplified by multiplex PCR with 30 forward and 13 reverse primers. PCR products were purified with AMPure XP beads, after which indices and adaptors were added in a second approximately 25-cycle PCR. Libraries were gel-purified using the QIAquick Gel Extraction Kit before sequencing. Under the source paper's analysis protocol: Paired-end reads were merged with FLASH and aligned to IMGT V, D and J germline references using IgBLAST. Reads with below 70% alignment identity to germline references were discarded, and about 11,000,000 reads were retained study-wide. CDR3 boundaries, reading frame and productivity were assigned following IMGT definitions. A highly-expanded clone was defined as any clone making up 1% or more of reads, and normalized Shannon entropy served as the measure of diversity. Unpaired two-tailed t-tests were used to test group differences in Shannon entropy. TCRdb trimmed public reads at Q25 via fastp, called clones via MiXCR and kept in-frame beta chains. Each record represents a unique CDR3 protein, reported with the most common genes and DNA among its rows. The V and J calls and clone size are TCRdb's, not the authors'. Across this sample there are a few hundred thousand distinct CDR3 sequences, with 40% to 50% seen only once. The top ten clonotypes cover roughly 15% of the sample.

All diabetic patients met standard classification criteria for type 1 or type 2 diabetes, with glucose and C-peptide assessed by WHO-recommended methods. Exclusion applied to any donor with other autoimmune diseases or infections within the previous four weeks. From each participant, 7.5 to 10 milliliters of peripheral blood were collected. PBMCs were isolated with LymphoPrep density separation. There are many counts of this clonotype. Its binding antigen is unknown. No clone much larger than this one lies a single base away; base qualities are absent. The cysteine opens and the phenylalanine closes a CDR3 of 15 amino acids. The sequence is cut down to CDR3 DNA, 45 bases in frame from base 1. A distance of 15 bases separates the germline ends of V and J, which lose 6 bases and 3 bases respectively. Via the germline V gene, CDR1 is WSHSY and CDR2 SAAADI.

The receptor's source is a man aged 18 to 29 with type 2 diabetes. Here the chain combines TRBV10-2 and TRBJ2-1; the D gene is perhaps TRBD2, on 6 matching bases. Sequenced sample: peripheral blood mononuclear cells (PBMCs). Here is the DNA: TGCGCCAGCAGGCGGACGGGACTTGACTACAATGAGCAGTTCTTC. Its coded protein is CASRRTGLDYNEQFF.